This TCR beta chain was sequenced during a study of blood T cell repertoires in COVID-19 (dated by TCRdb to about 2020). Regarding the complete study: The collaborator samples originated in the United States, Italy and Spain and spanned the acute and convalescent phases of COVID-19. HLA class I and class II types, where available, came from metadata supplied by the sample provider rather than from assay-based typing. The material from the prospective study consisted of cDNA or gDNA derived from T cells, B-cell-depleted T cells, or PBMCs. Samples came from the ongoing ImmuneRACE study (first 160 participants) plus 1,254 subjects from 6 global collaborators. The sample metadata nearly always contained a de-identified subject ID, COVID-19 status, age in years and sex. The repertoires were released in a freely available public database meant as a resource for research on the immune response to SARS-CoV-2. The dataset comprised deeply sampled blood TCRbeta repertoires from subjects exposed to, actively infected with, or recovered from COVID-19. General findings and caveats noted by the study authors: Clinical and demographic metadata were provided uncurated, with the amount varying by source and participant.

Worth noting for this clone: Its recognized antigen is unknown. No much larger clonotype is one base removed from it; base qualities were not supplied.

Participants in the prospective study were aged roughly 18 to 90 years, lived in 24 United States geographic areas, and enrolled through a virtual design. To assign participants to cohorts, the prospective study relied on clinical history that participants themselves reported in a screening survey and a study questionnaire. Each participant in the prospective study had whole blood, serum and a nasopharyngeal or oropharyngeal swab collected by mobile phlebotomists. Participants in the prospective study had the option to provide additional blood draws and questionnaires over a roughly two-month period. Before DNA extraction, prospective study blood samples were shipped either frozen or at room temperature. The immunoSEQ Assay, a bias-controlled multiplex PCR, was used to amplify TCRbeta CDR3 regions from genomic DNA. The paper's processing steps were these. The number of nucleated cells in each sample was estimated from the amplification of reference gene primers within the assay. To quantify the absolute abundance of each unique TCRbeta CDR3 rearrangement, sequence reads were collapsed and filtered. For each sample, productive Simpson clonality was calculated as the square root of Simpson's diversity index across productive rearrangements. Sourced from immuneACCESS, this table was stored by TCRdb with only in-frame sequences that have V and J called. A share of the clones is absent; for the studies checked, an unresolved V gene accounts for under half, and the remainder has no known explanation. V, J and clone size were drawn from that table, and D and trimming were deduced from the DNA. Here the sample has around 140,000 clones; approximately 84% occur a single time. The ten largest clonotypes hold nearly 3.5% of the sample.

The CDR3, from cysteine to phenylalanine, totals 15 residues. Kept here is only the CDR3 DNA, which spans 45 bases and is read in frame from base 1. V has 7 bases trimmed and J has 2 bases trimmed; junction bases matching no gene number 6. Looking up the germline V gene (reference sequence) yields CDR1 MNHNY and CDR2 SVGAGI. The clonotype was recovered from a woman in her forties or fifties with acute COVID-19. The material sequenced was PBMCs or T cells enriched from blood (not recorded which). This receptor chain uses TRBV6-6 and TRBJ2-3; 10 middle bases align to TRBD2. CDR3 reads: CASTSSGSTTDTQYF. At the DNA level, the sequence is TGTGCCAGCACTTCTAGCGGGAGCACCACAGATACGCAGTATTTT.